The source of this T cell receptor (beta chain) is a study of post-analysis software for immune sequencing data. About the research overall: Relapsing-remitting, secondary progressive and progressive-relapsing multiple sclerosis were all included among the disease courses.

This clonotype was observed a handful of times. The antigen remains unidentified. Included in the TCR beta cDNA libraries were unique molecular identifiers. Each CDR3 protein gets one entry after TCRdb re-called the PCR reads with MiXCR. The table has a few hundred thousand distinct CDR3 sequences, 30% to 45% seen once. CDR1 and CDR2 (germline): SGHAT, FQNNGV. There are 16 residues in the CDR3. V was cut by 3 bases and J by 5 bases, with 20 bases left in between. Study-level points and caveats: F measure showed strong co-clustering of same-batch samples. When patients were compared with controls, about five TRBV segments were more frequent, TRBV5-6, TRBV5-1 and TRBV20-1 among them.

This TCR came from a girl between 10 and 17 years old with multiple sclerosis. Specimen: blood. The gene calls are TRBV11-2 and TRBJ2-7, with D perhaps matching TRBD1 or TRBD2 (5 bases each). DNA of the CDR3: TGTGCCAGCAGCTTTATTGGGATCGGGACCGACCACGAGCAGTACTTC. Encoded protein: CASSFIGIGTDHEQYF.